This T cell receptor (beta chain) was captured by sequencing in a study of T cells in Graves' hyperthyroidism and ophthalmopathy. Study observations and caveats: For ophthalmopathy, model prediction preceded onset by a median roughly 5.9 months.

This CDR3 has 16 residues. Germline V gene lookup returns CDR1 SGHDT and CDR2 YYEEEE. The V and J ends lost 0 bases and 8 bases respectively, with 20 bases between them. There were TCR beta CDR3 regions amplified from RNA transcripts. HTBI primers were the set used in a first-round RT-PCR of the TCR CDR3. A single record per CDR3 protein comes from TCRdb applying MiXCR to the multiplex PCR reads. The repertoire holds more than 350,000 distinct CDR3 sequences, around 13% seen once, with around 20% in the top ten. This clonotype was detected ten times or more. Its antigen is not identified. Patients having uncontrolled infection, another autoimmune disease, pregnancy or lactation were not included.

The specimen sequenced was blood. The rearrangement uses TRBV5-6 and TRBJ1-2, with D tentatively TRBD1 (6 bases). The origin of this receptor is a woman aged 25 to 39 with Graves' ophthalmopathy. The CDR3 DNA follows: TGTGCCAGCAGCTTGGAGGTCGTGGGGGGGGCGCTCGGCTACACCTTC. Translation gives CASSLEVVGGALGYTF.